These 22 T cell receptor beta chains originate from one sample sequenced in a study of T cells in Graves' hyperthyroidism and ophthalmopathy (dated by TCRdb to about 2019). Libraries were made using multiplex PCR. Sequencing used an Illumina HiSeq 2000. The TCR beta CDR3 regions were amplified from RNA transcripts. For the first round of RT-PCR on the TCR CDR3, the HTBI primer set was used together with the Qiagen OneStep RT-PCR kit. TCRdb redid the processing of the public reads, applying fastp at Q25 and MiXCR, and retained in-frame beta chains. Entries are consolidated by CDR3 protein sequence, retaining the most common genes and DNA. The sample table lists about 840,000 distinct CDR3 sequences, about two fifths of them with a count of one. About 9% of the sample lies in the top ten. The sequencing input was blood. These receptors were taken from a man younger than 30 with Graves' hyperthyroidism.

This chain links TRBV7-2 with TRBJ2-7, with D perhaps assigned TRBD1 or TRBD2 (5 bases each). From germline, CDR1 is SGHTA and CDR2 FQGNSA. The CDR3 consists of 16 residues. V shed 5 bases and J shed 2 bases, with 19 bases lying between them. The CDR3 here is CASSPLVSRDPYEQYF. CDR3 sequence (DNA): TGTGCCAGCAGCCCCCTAGTAAGCCGGGACCCCTACGAGCAGTACTTC.

With regard to this clonotype: The junction shows a germline mismatch at one end, possibly a read error. The chain carries TRBV10-3 and TRBJ1-2; no definite D call. The V gene's germline CDR1 is ENHRY and CDR2 SYGVKD. There are 14 residues in the CDR3. CDR3 DNA sequence: TGTGCCATCAGTGAGCTGCGGGGAAGTTATGGCTACACATTC. Its translation is CAISELRGSYGYTF.

Comments on this clonotype: A much larger clone differs by one base, so this may be a read error. CDR3 in DNA: TGTGCCAGCACCTTAGGAAGGGCGCAGCCCCAGCATTTT. Protein sequence: CASTLGRAQPQHF. The chain employs TRBV7-2 and TRBJ1-5; D remains unclear. The CDR3 is 13 amino acids. In germline, CDR1 is SGHTA, CDR2 FQGNSA.

In regard to this clonotype: One junction end does not reproduce the germline sequence, and a read error may be involved. The chain uses TRBV6-1 and TRBJ1-1; 7 bases are shared with TRBD1. The CDR3 has 15 amino acids. In germline, CDR1 is MNHNS, CDR2 SASEGT. CDR3 sequence reads: CASCEEGGMNTEAFF. DNA of the CDR3: TGTGCCAGCTGTGAAGAAGGGGGCATGAACACTGAAGCTTTCTTT.

This clonotype has just a few counts. The chain employs TRBV10-3 and TRBJ2-5; D not certain. CDR1 and CDR2 from the germline V gene are ENHRY and SYGVKD. Trimming cost V 10 bases and J 5 bases, with 20 bases left between them. The CDR3 is made up of 14 amino acids. This CDR3 reads CASISPTQAETQYF. The CDR3, as DNA: TGTGCCAGCATAAGTCCGACCCAGGCGGAGACCCAGTACTTC.

This clonotype was detected many times. Compared with germline, one end of the junction differs, possibly owing to a read error. The V call is TRBV5-1, the J call TRBJ1-1, with TRBD1 as a possible D gene (6 bases). CDR3 length equals 12 residues. Germline V gene data show CDR1 as SGHRS and CDR2 as YFSETQ. The DNA of the CDR3 is TGTGCCAGCAGCGTACAGGGCACTGAAGCTTTCTTT. It encodes CASSVQGTEAFF.

This clonotype was recorded at least ten times. This chain uses TRBV20-1 with TRBJ1-5; tentatively, D is TRBD1 (5 bases). Trimming pared 0 bases from V and 7 bases from J, leaving 7 bases between. The CDR3 loop spans 12 amino acids. Germline loops: CDR1 DFQATT, CDR2 SNEGSKA (reference sequence). DNA of the CDR3: TGCAGTGCTAGAGAAGGGGACCAGCCCCAGCATTTT. Translation: CSAREGDQPQHF.

The chain is built from TRBV9 and TRBJ2-2, with 8 positions matching TRBD1. The CDR3 has 17 amino acids. From germline, CDR1 is SGDLS and CDR2 YYNGEE. J lost 1 base, V lost 3 bases, and 8 bases had no gene match. CDR3: CASSDNPGGRNTGELFF. The CDR3 DNA sequence: TGTGCCAGCAGCGACAATCCAGGGGGCCGGAACACCGGGGAGCTGTTTTTT.

This clonotype showed up just a few times. The rearrangement links TRBV9 to TRBJ2-7; 11 bases match TRBD1. Per germline, CDR1 SGDLS and CDR2 YYNGEE. With V trimmed by 1 base and J by 5 bases, 8 bases remained unmatched. The CDR3 has 16 residues. CDR3 coding DNA: TGTGCCAGCAGCGTAATTTGGGGACAGGGGGTCGACGAGCAGTACTTC. Translating gives CASSVIWGQGVDEQYF.

As to this clonotype: Its ends do not fully match the called genes, so a read error is possible. The chain has TRBV24-1 and TRBJ2-5; D tentatively reads TRBD1 or TRBD2 (6 bases each). From germline, CDR1 is KGHDR and CDR2 SFDVKD. The CDR3 extends over 16 amino acids. CDR3: CASSEGGAGASGTQYF. CDR3 DNA: TGTGCCAGCAGTGAAGGAGGGGCAGGGGCATCGGGGACCCAGTACTTC.

This clonotype was seen repeatedly, ten times or more. The chain carries TRBV10-3 and TRBJ2-7; D is perhaps TRBD1 (6 bases). The V end lost 0 bases, the J end lost 3 bases, and 9 bases lay between the germline ends. Germline V gene lookup returns CDR1 ENHRY and CDR2 SYGVKD. The CDR3 runs to 14 residues. The CDR3 here is CAISESDRYYEQYF. The CDR3 DNA follows: TGTGCCATCAGTGAGTCGGACAGATACTACGAGCAGTACTTC.

This clonotype was counted at least ten times. V usage is TRBV19 and J usage is TRBJ1-2; no firm D call. V was trimmed by 6 bases and J by 4 bases, leaving 15 bases between them. Germline CDR1 LNHDA, CDR2 SQIVND (reference sequence). This CDR3 is 14 amino acids long. The CDR3 region has the DNA TGTGCCAGTAGGATGGACGGAATCCTCTATGGCTACACCTTC. This translates into CASRMDGILYGYTF.

This clonotype appeared a few times. This CDR3 is CASSEDRAMGEKLFF. CDR3 DNA sequence: TGTGCCAGCAGCGAGGACAGAGCGATGGGTGAAAAACTGTTTTTT. The V gene is TRBV7-9, the J gene TRBJ1-4; the D gene is possibly TRBD1 (6 bases). Germline V gene lookup returns CDR1 SEHNR and CDR2 FQNEAQ (reference sequence). V was trimmed by 5 bases and J by 7 bases, leaving 17 bases between them. The CDR3 covers 15 residues.

This clonotype was picked up many times. The rearrangement uses TRBV2 and TRBJ1-2; D might be TRBD1 (6 bases). This CDR3 spans 13 amino acids. CDR1 and CDR2 (germline): SNHLY, FYNNEI. V lost 7 bases and J lost 6, with 15 bases in between. The CDR3: CASTWGQGNGYTF. DNA for the CDR3: TGTGCCAGCACCTGGGGGCAGGGAAATGGCTACACCTTC. Complete variable domain (other parts from reference TRBV2 and TRBJ1-2): EPEVTQTPSHQVTQMGQEVILRCVPISNHLYFYWYRQILGQKVEFLVSFYNNEISEKSEIFDDQFSVERPDGSNFTLKIRSTKLEDSAMYFCASTWGQGNGYTFGSGTRLTVV.

CDR3 loop: CASSLDDNYGYTF. DNA for the CDR3: TGCGCCAGCAGCTTGGATGACAACTATGGCTACACCTTC. The chain is built from TRBV5-1 and TRBJ1-2; D is unresolved. CDR3 length: 13 residues. Deletions cut 0 bases from V and 2 bases from J, with 5 bases between. CDR1 is SGHRS, CDR2 YFSETQ, per germline.

This clonotype was picked up a small number of times. The rearrangement joins TRBV7-2 to TRBJ2-2; a possible D gene is TRBD2 (5 bases). This CDR3 spans 15 amino acids. Germline loops: CDR1 SGHTA, CDR2 FQGNSA. Trimming removed 6 bases at V and 2 bases at J, with 13 bases between. The CDR3 is CASRIGSANTGELFF. The CDR3 nucleotides are TGTGCCAGCAGGATCGGTAGCGCCAACACCGGGGAGCTGTTTTTT.

In this sample, this clonotype turned up a few times. CDR3 sequence (DNA): TGCGCCAGCAGCCGACCCCTTGACAGACTCTATGGCTACACCTTC. Protein product: CASSRPLDRLYGYTF. The V and J genes are TRBV4-1 and TRBJ1-2; D may be TRBD1 (5 bases). Germline CDR1 is MGHRA and CDR2 is YSYEKL. The V end lost 4 bases, the J end lost 4 bases, and 16 bases lay between the germline ends. This CDR3 region has 15 residues.

The chain links TRBV7-2 to TRBJ2-2; D unclear. The germline gives CDR1 SGHTA, CDR2 FQGNSA. The V end lost 6 bases, the J end lost 3 bases, and 11 bases lay between the germline ends. This CDR3 has 14 amino acids. CDR3 DNA: TGTGCCAGCAGTTACCTACGGCACACCGGGGAGCTGTTTTTT. Amino acid sequence: CASSYLRHTGELFF.

This clonotype was observed a handful of times. This chain joins TRBV5-1 and TRBJ2-7, with D possibly being TRBD1 (5 bases). This CDR3 is built from 12 residues. V was clipped by 1 base and J by 5 bases, with 7 bases between them. Per the germline V gene, CDR1 is SGHRS and CDR2 is YFSETQ. The CDR3 protein is CASSLNRNEQYF. Written as DNA, the CDR3 is TGCGCCAGCAGCTTGAACAGGAACGAGCAGTACTTC.

As for this clonotype: This could be a read error, since a much larger clone is one nucleotide away. V gene TRBV10-2 combines with J gene TRBJ2-5, with D possibly being TRBD2 (5 bases). The CDR3 is made up of 13 amino acids. Germline V gene lookup returns CDR1 WSHSY and CDR2 SAAADI. Trimming took 5 bases from V and 5 from J, leaving 12 bases between them. CDR3 nucleotide sequence: TGCGCCAGCAGTACCGACCAGCGGGAGACCCAGTACTTC. Translated: CASSTDQRETQYF.

This clonotype was counted only a few times. V gene TRBV12-3 or TRBV12-4 combines with J gene TRBJ2-5; 7 bases match TRBD1. The J segment lost 2 bases and the V segment lost 4 bases, leaving 7 bases of the junction unmatched. This CDR3 region has 15 residues. The CDR3, as DNA: TGTGCCAGCAGTTCCCTCGACAGGGATCAAGAGACCCAGTACTTC. It translates to CASSSLDRDQETQYF.

The sample holds many counts of this clonotype. The V and J genes are TRBV6-5 and TRBJ1-1, with D possibly matching TRBD1 (6 bases). CDR1 MNHEY and CDR2 SVGAGI come from the germline V gene. CDR3 length: 12 residues. Trimming took 2 bases from V and 10 from J, leaving 11 bases between them. CDR3 sequence: CASSYGTMVAFF. Here the CDR3 DNA reads TGTGCCAGCAGTTACGGGACAATGGTAGCTTTCTTT.